This T cell receptor (beta chain) stems from a study of blood T cell repertoires in COVID-19. Study context: PBMCs, B-cell-depleted T cells, or T cells were the source of the cDNA or gDNA that made up the material.

Between the trimmed V and J ends, which lost 0 bases and 8 bases, there was a span of 13 bases. This CDR3 region has 15 residues. In germline, CDR1 is LGHDT, CDR2 YNNKEL (reference sequence). Under the authors' procedure: Amplification of reference gene primers provided the estimated nucleated cell counts. Data came from immunoSEQ multiplex PCR; TCRdb stores just in-frame clones and leaves some out. V, J and clone size derive from that table, while D and trimming were established from the DNA sequence. The table shows tens of thousands of clones, with about four fifths occurring only once. The chain employs TRBV3-1 (or the pseudogene TRBV3-2) and TRBJ1-4; the D gene is possibly TRBD1 (5 bases). This sequence originates from a middle-aged man with active COVID-19. The sequencing sample was made of peripheral blood. CDR3 protein: CASSQEGREVEKLFF. Here the CDR3 DNA reads TGTGCCAGCAGCCAAGAGGGCAGGGAGGTAGAAAAACTGTTTTTT.